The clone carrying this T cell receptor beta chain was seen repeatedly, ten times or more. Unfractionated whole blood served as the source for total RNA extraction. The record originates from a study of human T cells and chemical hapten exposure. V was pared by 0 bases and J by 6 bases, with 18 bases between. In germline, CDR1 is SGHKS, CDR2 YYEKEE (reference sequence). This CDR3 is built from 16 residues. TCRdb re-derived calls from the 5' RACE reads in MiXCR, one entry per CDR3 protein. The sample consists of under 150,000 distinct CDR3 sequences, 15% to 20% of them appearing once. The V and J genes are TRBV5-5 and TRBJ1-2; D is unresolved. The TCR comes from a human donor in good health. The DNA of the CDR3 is TGTGCCAGCAGCTTGGGAGCCGGTGACCCAGTGAATGGCTACACCTTC. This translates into CASSLGAGDPVNGYTF.